These 15 T cell receptor beta chains were all obtained from the same sample, sequenced in a study of control samples from healthy donors and cancer patients. Only in-frame clones appear in the TCRdb table, and some are missing; sequencing was by immunoSEQ multiplex PCR. The profile shows about 120,000 clones, roughly 90% of them singletons. The material sequenced was blood. Receptor source: a man aged 50-59 years in good health.

This clone was observed a few times. The chain is built from TRBV7-6 and TRBJ1-5; D remains ambiguous. CDR1 SGHVS and CDR2 FNYEAQ come from the germline V gene. V lost 1 base, J lost 3 bases, and 13 bases lay in between. The CDR3 has 16 amino acids. The CDR3 spells CASSLGGGPINQPQHF. The CDR3 DNA follows: TGTGCCAGCAGCTTAGGTGGAGGGCCGATCAATCAGCCCCAGCATTTT.

V gene TRBV19 combines with J gene TRBJ1-1, with a possible D match to TRBD1 (5 bases). The ends were cut back, 5 bases at V and 0 bases at J, with 7 bases in the middle. CDR3 length: 13 residues. Germline assignment: CDR1 LNHDA and CDR2 SQIVND (reference sequence). This chain's CDR3 is CASSPGMNTEAFF. The CDR3 region has the DNA TGTGCCAGTAGTCCAGGGATGAACACTGAAGCTTTCTTT.

This clone was counted between two and nine times. This rearrangement joins TRBV5-1 to TRBJ1-1, with D possibly matching TRBD1 (6 bases). This CDR3 is 16 amino acids long. The V and J ends lost 4 bases and 2 bases respectively, with 18 bases between them. The germline V gene has CDR1 SGHRS and CDR2 YFSETQ. This CDR3 reads CASSQIPGEVNTEAFF. The CDR3 DNA follows: TGCGCCAGCAGCCAGATCCCAGGGGAGGTAAACACTGAAGCTTTCTTT.

V usage is TRBV27 and J usage is TRBJ1-2, with TRBD1 matching over 8 bases. There are 12 residues in the CDR3. V lost 10 bases to trimming and J lost 6 bases; unmatched junction nucleotides: 7. CDR1 MNHEY and CDR2 SMNVEV come from the germline V gene (reference sequence). CDR3 sequence (DNA): TGTGCCACCCGGACAGGGTTTGATGGCTACACCTTC. The encoded protein is CATRTGFDGYTF.

The genes are TRBV20-1 and TRBJ1-5; D unresolved. The V and J ends lost 5 bases and 4 bases respectively, with 6 bases between them. Germline V gene data show CDR1 as DFQATT and CDR2 as SNEGSKA (reference sequence). CDR3 length: 11 residues. The CDR3 coding sequence is TGCAGTGCTTCGGGAAATCAGCCCCAGCATTTT. As protein: CSASGNQPQHF.

This chain uses TRBV19 with TRBJ2-5; D remains unclear. Germline V gene sequence: CDR1 LNHDA, CDR2 SQIVND (reference sequence). This CDR3 comprises 15 residues. Trimming removed 2 bases at V and 0 bases at J, with 10 bases between. CDR3 amino acids: CASSIKGWYQETQYF. In DNA, the CDR3 is TGTGCCAGTAGTATAAAGGGCTGGTACCAAGAGACCCAGTACTTC.

CDR3 nucleotides: TGTGCCAGCACCGACCAGTTTAACACTGAAGCTTTCTTT. Translation gives CASTDQFNTEAFF. The gene calls are TRBV9 and TRBJ1-1, with no clear D. V was cut by 6 bases and J by 2 bases, with 11 bases left in between. Germline CDR1 SGDLS, CDR2 YYNGEE. There are 13 residues in the CDR3.

This clone showed up just once. The chain joins TRBV7-2 to TRBJ2-1, with TRBD2 as a possible D gene (7 bases). Per the germline V gene, CDR1 is SGHTA and CDR2 is FQGNSA. Trimming cost V 5 bases and J 9 bases, with 20 bases left between them. CDR3 size: 15 residues. In nucleotides, the CDR3 is TGTGCCAGCAGCCAACACATTCCAGGGGAGGGTGAGCAGTTCTTC. It encodes CASSQHIPGEGEQFF.

The sample holds a few counts of this clone. The chain has TRBV27 and TRBJ1-2; maybe TRBD1 (5 bases). Trimming took off 0 bases at V and 6 bases at J, with 11 bases between the two ends. Germline V gene lookup returns CDR1 MNHEY and CDR2 SMNVEV (reference sequence). This CDR3 spans 14 amino acids. The CDR3 nucleotides are TGTGCCAGCAGTTTATCGCAGGGTCTGGATGGCTACACCTTC. It encodes CASSLSQGLDGYTF.

This clone has only one observation. The chain employs TRBV10-3 and TRBJ1-2, with TRBD1 as a possible D gene (6 bases). The CDR3 runs to 13 residues. Trimming cost V 3 bases and J 7 bases, with 12 bases left between them. In germline, CDR1 is ENHRY, CDR2 SYGVKD. The CDR3 protein is CAISESGGGGYTF. The DNA for the CDR3 is TGTGCCATCAGTGAATCGGGGGGCGGTGGCTACACCTTC.

J is TRBJ1-3 and V is TRBV9; unclear D gene. The CDR3 spans 11 residues. V was cut by 0 bases and J by 12 bases, with 7 bases left in between. Germline values: CDR1 SGDLS, CDR2 YYNGEE. CDR3 in DNA: TGTGCCAGCAGCGTAGGGTCGAACATATATTTT. Its translation is CASSVGSNIYF.

The chain links TRBV11-2 to TRBJ2-2; the match to TRBD1 covers 9 bases. The V gene end was trimmed by 5 bases and the J gene end by 8 bases; junction bases not matched to a gene: 12. Germline CDR1 is SGHAT and CDR2 is FQNNGV. There are 16 residues in the CDR3. The CDR3 sequence: CASSLITGGAGGELFF. The CDR3 coding sequence is TGTGCCAGCAGCCTCATCACAGGGGGCGCTGGTGGGGAGCTGTTTTTT.

The V gene is TRBV28, the J gene TRBJ1-6; D unresolved. The ends were cut back, 3 bases at V and 6 bases at J, with 9 bases in the middle. The germline CDR1 and CDR2 sequences are MDHEN and SYDVKM. The CDR3 has 14 residues. As DNA, the CDR3 is TGTGCCAGCAGTTTCCGGGGTGGTAATTCACCCCTCCACTTT. As protein: CASSFRGGNSPLHF.

The gene calls are TRBV12-5 and TRBJ2-7; possible D gene TRBD1, 5 bases. CDR1 LGHNT and CDR2 FRNRAP come from the germline V gene. Trimming took off 5 bases at V and 7 bases at J, with 15 bases between the two ends. This CDR3 has 13 residues. CDR3 nucleotides: TGTGCTAGTGGTCCAACAGGTTCTACGGAGCAGTACTTC. This gives the protein CASGPTGSTEQYF.

This chain connects TRBV5-1 to TRBJ1-1, with a tentative D call TRBD1 (5 bases). Germline CDR1 is SGHRS and CDR2 is YFSETQ. V dropped 2 bases and J dropped 3 bases, with 8 bases sitting between them. This CDR3 has 13 residues. CDR3 DNA: TGCGCCAGCAGCTTCGGAGGGGACACTGAAGCTTTCTTT. Its translation: CASSFGGDTEAFF.